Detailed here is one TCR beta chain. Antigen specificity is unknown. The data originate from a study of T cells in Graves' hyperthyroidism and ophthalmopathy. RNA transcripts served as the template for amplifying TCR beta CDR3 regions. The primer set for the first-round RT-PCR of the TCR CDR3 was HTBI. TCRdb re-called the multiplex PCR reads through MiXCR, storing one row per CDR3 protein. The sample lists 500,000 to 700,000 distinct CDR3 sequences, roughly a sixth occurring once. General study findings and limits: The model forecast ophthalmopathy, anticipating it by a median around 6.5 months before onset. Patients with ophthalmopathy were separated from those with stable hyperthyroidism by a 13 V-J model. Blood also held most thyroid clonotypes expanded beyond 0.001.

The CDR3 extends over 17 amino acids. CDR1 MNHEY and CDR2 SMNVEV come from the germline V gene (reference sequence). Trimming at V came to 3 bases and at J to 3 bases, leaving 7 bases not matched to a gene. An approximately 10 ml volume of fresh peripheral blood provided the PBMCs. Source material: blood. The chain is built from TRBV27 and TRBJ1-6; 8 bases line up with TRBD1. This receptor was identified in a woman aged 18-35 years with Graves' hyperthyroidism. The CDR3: CASSFRLTGDYNSPLHF. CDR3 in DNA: TGTGCCAGCAGTTTCCGCCTGACAGGGGACTATAATTCACCCCTCCACTTT.